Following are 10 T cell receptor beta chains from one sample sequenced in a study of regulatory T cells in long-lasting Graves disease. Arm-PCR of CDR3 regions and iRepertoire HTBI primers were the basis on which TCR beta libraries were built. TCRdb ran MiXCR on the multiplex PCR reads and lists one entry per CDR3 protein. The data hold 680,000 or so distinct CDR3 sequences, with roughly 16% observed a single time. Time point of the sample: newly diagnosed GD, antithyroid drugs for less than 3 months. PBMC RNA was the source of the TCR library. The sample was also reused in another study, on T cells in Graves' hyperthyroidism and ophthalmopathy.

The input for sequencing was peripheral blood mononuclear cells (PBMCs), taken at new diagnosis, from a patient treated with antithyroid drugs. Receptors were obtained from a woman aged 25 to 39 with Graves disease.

The CDR3 loop reads CASSLVLGLSDTQYF. Written as DNA, the CDR3 is TGTGCCAGCAGCTTGGTACTCGGGTTATCAGATACGCAGTATTTT. The rearrangement links TRBV5-5 to TRBJ2-3; D gene ambiguous. CDR3 size: 15 residues. From germline, CDR1 is SGHKS and CDR2 YYEKEE (reference sequence). V was clipped by 0 bases and J by 4 bases, with 12 bases between them.

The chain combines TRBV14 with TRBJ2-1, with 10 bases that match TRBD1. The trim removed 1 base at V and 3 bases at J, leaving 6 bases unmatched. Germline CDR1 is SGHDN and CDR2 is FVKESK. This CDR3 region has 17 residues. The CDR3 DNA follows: TGTGCCAGCAGCCAAGGTGCGACAGGGGGCAGCTACAATGAGCAGTTCTTC. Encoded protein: CASSQGATGGSYNEQFF.

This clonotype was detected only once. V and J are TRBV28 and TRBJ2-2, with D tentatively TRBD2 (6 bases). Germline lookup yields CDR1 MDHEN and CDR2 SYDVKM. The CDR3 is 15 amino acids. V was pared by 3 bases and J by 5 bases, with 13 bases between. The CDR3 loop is CASSLRGLLTGELFF. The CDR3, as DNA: TGTGCCAGCAGTTTGCGGGGACTCTTAACCGGGGAGCTGTTTTTT. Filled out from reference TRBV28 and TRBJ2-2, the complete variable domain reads DVKVTQSSRYLVKRTGEKVFLECVQDMDHENMFWYRQDPGLGLRLIYFSYDVKMKEKGDIPEGYSVSREKKERFSLILESASTNQTSMYLCASSLRGLLTGELFFGEGSRLTVL.

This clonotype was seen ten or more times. As DNA, the CDR3 is TGCAGCGTCACAGATACGCAGTATTTT. Its translation is CSVTDTQYF. This chain connects TRBV20-1 to TRBJ2-3; D is ambiguous. The germline V gene has CDR1 DFQATT and CDR2 SNEGSKA (reference sequence). The CDR3 contains 9 residues.

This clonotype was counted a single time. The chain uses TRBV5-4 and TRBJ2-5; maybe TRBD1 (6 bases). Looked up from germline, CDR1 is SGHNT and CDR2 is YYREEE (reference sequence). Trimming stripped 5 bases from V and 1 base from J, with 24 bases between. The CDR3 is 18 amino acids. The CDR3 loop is CASRRDLTGGLLQETQYF. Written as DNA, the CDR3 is TGTGCCAGCAGGCGTGACCTGACAGGTGGCCTCCTCCAAGAGACCCAGTACTTC.

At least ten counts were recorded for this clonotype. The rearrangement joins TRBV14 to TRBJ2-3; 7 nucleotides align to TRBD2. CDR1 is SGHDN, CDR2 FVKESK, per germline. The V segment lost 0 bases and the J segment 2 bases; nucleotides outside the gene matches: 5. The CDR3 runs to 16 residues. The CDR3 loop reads CASSQDRLAYTDTQYF. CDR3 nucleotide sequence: TGTGCCAGCAGCCAAGATCGACTAGCTTACACAGATACGCAGTATTTT. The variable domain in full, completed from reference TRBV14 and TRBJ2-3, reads EAGVTQFPSHSVIEKGQTVTLRCDPISGHDNLYWYRRVMGKEIKFLLHFVKESKQDESGMPNNRFLAERTGGTYSTLKVQPAELEDSGVYFCASSQDRLAYTDTQYFGPGTRLTVL.

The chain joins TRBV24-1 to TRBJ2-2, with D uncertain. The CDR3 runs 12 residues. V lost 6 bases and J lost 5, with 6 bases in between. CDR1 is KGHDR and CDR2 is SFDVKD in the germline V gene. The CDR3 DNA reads TGTGCCACCAGTCGGTGGACCGGGGAGCTGTTTTTT. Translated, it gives CATSRWTGELFF.

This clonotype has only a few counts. CDR3 in amino acids: CATAAGTEPYEQYF. Written as DNA, the CDR3 is TGTGCCACCGCTGCGGGGACCGAGCCATACGAGCAGTACTTC. The rearrangement links TRBV15 to TRBJ2-7, with a tentative D call TRBD2 (6 bases). The CDR3 is 14 amino acids. V lost 8 bases to trimming and J lost 4 bases, with 18 bases between them. CDR1 is LNHNV and CDR2 is YYDKDF in the germline V gene (reference sequence).

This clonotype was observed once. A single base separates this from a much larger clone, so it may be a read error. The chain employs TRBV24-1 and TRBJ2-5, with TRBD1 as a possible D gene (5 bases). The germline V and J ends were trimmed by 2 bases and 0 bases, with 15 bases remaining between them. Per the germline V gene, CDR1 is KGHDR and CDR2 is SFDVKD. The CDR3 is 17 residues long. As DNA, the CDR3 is TGTGCCACCAGTGATTGGCGGAGCAAAGGGGACCAAGAGACCCAGTACTTC. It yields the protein CATSDWRSKGDQETQYF.

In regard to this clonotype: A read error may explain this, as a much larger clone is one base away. The CDR3 bases are TGTACCAGCTCGGGATCAGGGGCCCCCAATGAGCAGTTCTTC. It specifies CTSSGSGAPNEQFF. The chain links TRBV18 to TRBJ2-1; maybe TRBD1 (6 bases). The V gene's germline CDR1 is KGHSH and CDR2 LQKENI. The CDR3 is 14 residues long.